The 27 T cell receptor beta chains below come from one sample, sequenced in a study of neoadjuvant nivolumab and ipilimumab in lung cancer. This table comes from immunoSEQ multiplex PCR, and its TCRdb copy is limited to in-frame clones, with some not included. The sample carries 25,000 to 30,000 clones, 76% recorded once. This material consisted of tumor tissue, taken after neoadjuvant nivolumab, alone or with ipilimumab, at or shortly before surgery. The receptors were gathered from an adult with non-small cell lung cancer.

The gene calls are TRBV5-1 and TRBJ1-1; tentative D call: TRBD1 (5 bases). The germline V gene encodes CDR1 SGHRS and CDR2 YFSETQ. V gave up 0 bases and J gave up 14 bases, with 20 bases separating them. This CDR3 spans 14 amino acids. The chain's CDR3 is CASSLDDISREKFF. The CDR3 nucleotides read TGCGCCAGCAGCTTGGATGATATAAGCAGGGAAAAATTCTTT.

The chain is built from TRBV30 and TRBJ2-7; 7 bases are shared with TRBD1. This CDR3 has 15 amino acids. Germline-derived CDR1 and CDR2 are GTSNPN and SVGIG (reference sequence). V shed 3 bases and J 3 bases; nucleotides not matched to a gene: 11. The CDR3 protein is CAWRKSRDSHYEQYF. CDR3 coding DNA: TGTGCCTGGAGGAAATCCCGGGACAGCCACTACGAGCAGTACTTC.

A single count supports this clone. The chain employs TRBV11-2 and TRBJ2-1; TRBD2 aligns across 9 bases. Looked up from germline, CDR1 is SGHAT and CDR2 is FQNNGV. With V trimmed by 3 bases and J by 1 base, 4 bases remained unmatched. The CDR3 has 16 residues. The CDR3: CASSFLAGRSYNEQFF. The CDR3 nucleotides read TGTGCCAGCAGCTTTCTAGCGGGGAGATCCTACAATGAGCAGTTCTTC.

The chain uses TRBV9 and TRBJ2-2, with D tentatively TRBD2 (6 bases). The length of the CDR3 is 15 residues. V was pared by 3 bases and J by 1 base, with 10 bases between. The germline V gene has CDR1 SGDLS and CDR2 YYNGEE. CDR3 protein: CASSAVEGNTGELFF. The DNA for the CDR3 is TGTGCCAGCAGCGCTGTGGAGGGGAACACCGGGGAGCTGTTTTTT.

The chain is built from TRBV19 and TRBJ1-2; D is unresolved. Germline V gives CDR1 LNHDA, CDR2 SQIVND (reference sequence). V was shortened by 3 bases and J by 0 bases, with 8 bases between the two germline ends. This CDR3 region has 14 residues. In DNA, the CDR3 is TGTGCCAGTAGTATCGGTGGGGCTAACTATGGCTACACCTTC. Residues: CASSIGGANYGYTF.

This clone was detected a few times. V and J are TRBV30 and TRBJ1-1; D gene uncertain. This CDR3 region has 13 residues. V was pared by 0 bases and J by 2 bases, with 7 bases between. Germline lookup yields CDR1 GTSNPN and CDR2 SVGIG (reference sequence). CDR3 amino acids: CAWSVKVNTEAFF. The CDR3 DNA follows: TGTGCCTGGAGTGTTAAGGTTAACACTGAAGCTTTCTTT. Combining the CDR3 with reference TRBV30 and TRBJ1-1 gives the whole variable domain SQTIHQWPATLVQPVGSPLSLECTVEGTSNPNLYWYRQAAGRGLQLLFYSVGIGQISSEVPQNLSASRPQDRQFILSSKKLLLSDSGFYLCAWSVKVNTEAFFGQGTRLTVV.

J is TRBJ1-1 and V is TRBV29-1; a possible D gene is TRBD1 (5 bases). The CDR3 covers 12 residues. Per the germline V gene, CDR1 is SQVTM and CDR2 is ANQGSEA. V shed 7 bases and J shed 0 bases, with 9 bases lying between them. The CDR3 loop reads CSAGTMNTEAFF. CDR3 DNA sequence: TGCAGCGCCGGGACCATGAACACTGAAGCTTTCTTT.

This clone came up a few times. The CDR3 nucleotides are TGTGCCAGCAGGGCAGGGGTTTACGGTCAGCCCCAGCATTTT. This encodes CASRAGVYGQPQHF. V gene TRBV6-5 combines with J gene TRBJ1-5; possible D gene TRBD1, 6 bases. Germline CDR1 and CDR2: MNHEY and SVGAGI. The CDR3 spans 14 residues. Trimming took 6 bases from V and 6 from J, leaving 15 bases between them.

The V call is TRBV4-2, the J call TRBJ1-4; 8 bases are a match to TRBD1. CDR3 length: 15 amino acids. Germline loops: CDR1 LGHNA, CDR2 YNFKEQ. With V trimmed by 5 bases and J by 3 bases, 5 bases remained unmatched. The CDR3 coding sequence is TGTGCCAGCAGCTTTACAGGGGGGCCTAATGAAAAACTGTTTTTT. This gives the protein CASSFTGGPNEKLFF.

This clone was recorded once. The rearrangement uses TRBV2 and TRBJ2-2; a possible D gene is TRBD1 (6 bases). The germline V gene encodes CDR1 SNHLY and CDR2 FYNNEI. The V end lost 6 bases, the J end lost 1 base, and 9 bases lay between the germline ends. The CDR3 is 14 residues long. The CDR3 bases are TGTGCCAGCAGGCCGGGACAGAACACCGGGGAGCTGTTTTTT. Its protein is CASRPGQNTGELFF. The variable domain in full, with the rest retrieved from reference TRBV2 and TRBJ2-2, is EPEVTQTPSHQVTQMGQEVILRCVPISNHLYFYWYRQILGQKVEFLVSFYNNEISEKSEIFDDQFSVERPDGSNFTLKIRSTKLEDSAMYFCASRPGQNTGELFFGEGSRLTVL.

This chain joins TRBV6-5 and TRBJ1-1; D possibly corresponds to TRBD1 (5 bases). Germline loops: CDR1 MNHEY, CDR2 SVGAGI. The V end was cut by 4 bases, the J end by 4 bases, with 16 bases between. The CDR3 contains 15 residues. The CDR3 nucleotides read TGTGCCAGCAGTTCTCAAAACAGCGGGGCCACTGAAGCTTTCTTT. The encoded protein is CASSSQNSGATEAFF.

This chain connects TRBV11-3 to TRBJ2-7, with a tentative D call TRBD1 (5 bases). Germline loops: CDR1 SGHNT, CDR2 YENEEA. This CDR3 has 13 residues. Trimming left V 4 bases short and J 6 bases short, with 13 bases between. DNA for the CDR3: TGTGCCAGCAGCTCGTACCAGGGTGGCGAGCAGTACTTC. Translation: CASSSYQGGEQYF. The full variable domain, rest sourced from reference TRBV11-3 and TRBJ2-7, is EAGVVQSPRYKIIEKKQPVAFWCNPISGHNTLYWYLQNLGQGPELLIRYENEEAVDDSQLPKDRFSAERLKGVDSTLKIQPAELGDSAVYLCASSSYQGGEQYFGPGTRLTVT.

The chain is built from TRBV30 and TRBJ1-5; 8 bases are shared with TRBD1. The V gene's germline CDR1 is GTSNPN and CDR2 SVGIG (reference sequence). V was pared by 2 bases and J by 9 bases, with 6 bases of the junction left unmatched. The CDR3 is 13 residues long. CDR3: CAWSLAGGRPQHF. In nucleotides, the CDR3 is TGTGCCTGGAGTCTGGCAGGGGGCCGGCCCCAGCATTTT. Looking up the rest from reference TRBV30 and TRBJ1-5 gives the full variable domain: SQTIHQWPATLVQPVGSPLSLECTVEGTSNPNLYWYRQAAGRGLQLLFYSVGIGQISSEVPQNLSASRPQDRQFILSSKKLLLSDSGFYLCAWSLAGGRPQHFGDGTRLSIL.

The rearrangement links TRBV18 to TRBJ2-7; 7 positions agree with TRBD1. The trim removed 0 bases at V and 4 bases at J, leaving 6 bases unmatched. Germline loops: CDR1 KGHSH, CDR2 LQKENI. The CDR3 runs to 15 residues. This CDR3 is CASSPPGGAVYEQYF. The CDR3 DNA sequence: TGTGCCAGCTCACCACCAGGGGGCGCGGTATACGAGCAGTACTTC.

J is TRBJ2-2 and V is TRBV5-1, with 7 bases lining up with TRBD1. Germline V gene lookup returns CDR1 SGHRS and CDR2 YFSETQ. This CDR3 is 16 amino acids long. Trimming removed 2 bases from V and 0 bases from J; junction bases left unmatched: 4. This chain's CDR3 is CASSLQGTANTGELFF. The DNA of the CDR3 is TGCGCCAGCAGCTTACAAGGGACAGCGAACACCGGGGAGCTGTTTTTT.

The chain has TRBV5-1 and TRBJ1-1, with D uncertain. V lost 0 bases and J lost 1, with 4 bases in between. CDR3 length: 13 amino acids. CDR1 is SGHRS and CDR2 is YFSETQ in the germline V gene. CDR3 in DNA: TGCGCCAGCAGCTTGGAAGGGAACACTGAAGCTTTCTTT. Its translation: CASSLEGNTEAFF.

This clone was counted between two and nine times. The rearrangement links TRBV5-1 to TRBJ1-6; D gene uncertain. V lost 5 bases, J lost 8 bases, and 11 bases lay in between. Germline CDR1 SGHRS, CDR2 YFSETQ. CDR3 size: 13 residues. The CDR3 sequence: CASSERSDSPLHF. Here the CDR3 DNA reads TGCGCCAGCAGTGAGAGGAGTGATTCACCCCTCCACTTT.

The rearrangement uses TRBV25-1 and TRBJ1-2; unclear D gene. The CDR3 is 11 amino acids. Germline CDR1 MGHDK, CDR2 SYGVNS. The V end was cut by 5 bases, the J end by 8 bases, with 9 bases between. The CDR3 region has the DNA TGTGCCAGCAGTTTCGGACGGGGCTACACCTTC. This gives the protein CASSFGRGYTF.

This chain connects TRBV5-6 to TRBJ2-7, with a tentative D call TRBD1 (5 bases). CDR1 is SGHDT and CDR2 is YYEEEE in the germline V gene. V gave up 4 bases and J gave up 4 bases, with 12 bases separating them. The CDR3 length is 13 residues. CDR3 sequence: CASSRDSLYEQYF. The CDR3 bases are TGTGCCAGCAGCCGCGACAGCCTTTACGAGCAGTACTTC.

The chain has TRBV7-9 and TRBJ1-3; no definite D call. The CDR3 sequence is 15 residues long. CDR1 is SEHNR, CDR2 FQNEAQ, per germline (reference sequence). Trimming left V 5 bases short and J 0 bases short, with 11 bases between. The CDR3: CASSNILVSGNTIYF. For the CDR3, the DNA is TGTGCCAGCAGCAATATACTGGTCTCTGGAAACACCATATATTTT.

The gene calls are TRBV5-5 and TRBJ1-1, with TRBD1 as a possible D gene (5 bases). Germline CDR1 reads SGHKS; CDR2 reads YYEKEE (reference sequence). This CDR3 has 14 residues. V was trimmed by 3 bases and J by 1 base, leaving 10 bases between them. CDR3 sequence: CASSSSTGNTEAFF. DNA of the CDR3: TGTGCCAGCAGCTCATCCACAGGGAACACTGAAGCTTTCTTT.

This clone was counted only a few times. The chain joins TRBV9 to TRBJ2-4; 9 bases match TRBD1. The CDR3 contains 15 residues. Germline CDR1 SGDLS, CDR2 YYNGEE. Trimming took 2 bases from V and 8 from J; bases not matched to a gene: 8. The CDR3 DNA reads as TGTGCCAGCAGCGTCACAGGGGGCCATGTTGACATTCAGTACTTC. The encoded protein is CASSVTGGHVDIQYF.

The chain couples TRBV27 to TRBJ2-7, with 10 bases lining up with TRBD1. Germline values: CDR1 MNHEY, CDR2 SMNVEV (reference sequence). The CDR3 extends over 14 amino acids. V gave up 2 bases and J gave up 4 bases; unmatched junction bases: 2. The chain's CDR3 is CASSLTGQGYEQYF. The CDR3 bases are TGTGCCAGCAGTTTAACGGGACAGGGGTACGAGCAGTACTTC.

This clone is labeled large. The CDR3 nucleotides read TGTGCCAGCAGTGGGACTAGCGTCGGGGAGCTGTTTTTT. It codes for CASSGTSVGELFF. The J gene is TRBJ2-2, the V gene TRBV2; 9 nucleotides agree with TRBD2. There are 13 residues in the CDR3. Per germline, CDR1 SNHLY and CDR2 FYNNEI. V shed 4 bases and J 7 bases; nucleotides not matched to a gene: 1.

The rearrangement joins TRBV7-9 to TRBJ2-5; 7 bases agree with TRBD2. Unmatched junction bases numbered 25, after V lost 5 bases and J lost 7 bases. Looked up from germline, CDR1 is SEHNR and CDR2 is FQNEAQ (reference sequence). This CDR3 spans 19 amino acids. The CDR3 here is CASSRGGDLAEGSPGTQYF. CDR3 nucleotide sequence: TGTGCCAGCAGCAGGGGAGGGGATCTAGCGGAGGGCTCGCCGGGGACCCAGTACTTC.

This chain joins TRBV27 and TRBJ1-3; D gene uncertain. Germline CDR1 and CDR2: MNHEY and SMNVEV (reference sequence). The CDR3 runs 13 residues. The V end was cut by 5 bases, the J end by 4 bases, with 9 bases between. The CDR3 coding sequence is TGTGCCAGCAGTCTCACGTGGGGAAACACCATATATTTT. Its protein product is CASSLTWGNTIYF.

The chain uses TRBV27 and TRBJ1-2; 9 nucleotides align to TRBD1. Per germline, CDR1 MNHEY and CDR2 SMNVEV (reference sequence). The CDR3 covers 16 residues. The J segment lost 5 bases and the V segment lost 2 bases, leaving 9 bases of the junction unmatched. The CDR3 DNA sequence: TGTGCCAGCAGTTTAGTGACAGGGGGAAAAAGGTATGGCTACACCTTC. It translates to CASSLVTGGKRYGYTF.